Listed here are 28 T cell receptor beta chains from one sample, sequenced in a study of cytomegalovirus exposure and HLA in healthy donors. This PCR relied on a set of 60 Vbeta primers and 13 Jbeta primers. Data came from immunoSEQ multiplex PCR; TCRdb stores just in-frame clones and leaves some out. Among approximately 200,000 clones listed, 74% were seen once. The sequencing input was PBMCs. Receptors originate from a woman in her twenties or thirties in good health and CMV-seropositive.

V and J are TRBV29-1 and TRBJ2-7, with D perhaps TRBD1 (5 bases). This CDR3 comprises 11 residues. In germline, CDR1 is SQVTM, CDR2 ANQGSEA. V lost 6 bases and J 3 bases, leaving 9 bases between the germline ends. The CDR3 loop reads CSVGHLYEQYF. The CDR3 DNA is TGCAGCGTCGGACACCTCTACGAGCAGTACTTC.

The CDR3 DNA is TGTGCCAGCAGCTTGGGACAGGGGGCTGGTGAGCAGTACTTC. Amino acid sequence: CASSLGQGAGEQYF. The V call is TRBV7-6, the J call TRBJ2-5, with 12 nucleotides matching TRBD1. CDR3 length: 14 residues. In germline, CDR1 is SGHVS, CDR2 FNYEAQ. The trim removed 3 bases at V and 11 bases at J, leaving 7 bases unmatched.

This clone appeared a few times. This sequence joins TRBV27 and TRBJ1-5; a possible D gene is TRBD1 (6 bases). The CDR3 is made up of 13 amino acids. V dropped 5 bases and J dropped 1 base, with 6 bases sitting between them. The germline gives CDR1 MNHEY, CDR2 SMNVEV (reference sequence). As DNA, the CDR3 is TGTGCCAGCAGTCAGGGGAGCAATCAGCCCCAGCATTTT. It yields the protein CASSQGSNQPQHF.

V and J are TRBV6-1 and TRBJ2-7; no clear D gene. V shed 3 bases and J shed 1 base, with 7 bases lying between them. Germline V gives CDR1 MNHNS, CDR2 SASEGT. CDR3 length: 13 residues. CDR3 nucleotides: TGTGCCAGCAGTGAGGGCAGTTCCTACGAGCAGTACTTC. As protein: CASSEGSSYEQYF.

This clone showed up just a few times. This chain links TRBV19 with TRBJ1-1; weak D call: TRBD1 (5 bases). Germline assignment: CDR1 LNHDA and CDR2 SQIVND (reference sequence). Trimming removed 3 bases at V and 1 base at J, with 9 bases between. The CDR3 sequence is 14 residues long. For the CDR3, the DNA is TGTGCCAGTAGTATGGAGGGGCCGAACACTGAAGCTTTCTTT. This gives the protein CASSMEGPNTEAFF.

The chain recombines TRBV5-5 with TRBJ2-3, with D perhaps matching TRBD1 (6 bases). Trimming took off 4 bases at V and 0 bases at J, with 15 bases between the two ends. The CDR3 is 16 amino acids. Germline values: CDR1 SGHKS, CDR2 YYEKEE (reference sequence). The CDR3 DNA follows: TGTGCCAGCAGCCATCCGACAGGCTTTAGCACAGATACGCAGTATTTT. Its protein product is CASSHPTGFSTDTQYF.

Points on this clone: At one boundary the junction diverges from the germline segment, which might be a read error. The rearrangement links TRBV28 to TRBJ2-7; tentative D call: TRBD2 (6 bases). Germline assignment: CDR1 MDHEN and CDR2 SYDVKM. This CDR3 region has 16 residues. This CDR3 reads CASGFLGSQGGYEQYF. The CDR3 nucleotides read TGTGCCAGCGGTTTCCTGGGGTCGCAGGGAGGCTACGAGCAGTACTTC.

The V and J genes are TRBV5-1 and TRBJ2-1, with 13 positions matching TRBD2. The CDR3 contains 16 residues. V trimming: 4 bases; J trimming: 7 bases; junction bases outside the gene matches: 8. Per germline, CDR1 SGHRS and CDR2 YFSETQ. Here the CDR3 DNA reads TGCGCCAGCAGCACCGGACTAGCGGGAGCTCGAAATGAGCAGTTCTTC. Protein product: CASSTGLAGARNEQFF.

This clone was seen only a few times. In the same sample, other DNA sequences code for this CDR3. The rearrangement joins TRBV19 to TRBJ2-1; 7 positions agree with TRBD2. In germline, CDR1 is LNHDA, CDR2 SQIVND (reference sequence). Trimming cost V 3 bases and J 2 bases; bases outside gene matches: 4. The CDR3 has 15 amino acids. The DNA for the CDR3 is TGTGCCAGTAGTATTGTAGCGGGCCCCTACAATGAGCAGTTCTTC. It specifies CASSIVAGPYNEQFF.

J is TRBJ2-3 and V is TRBV20-1; D unresolved. The CDR3 covers 11 residues. The V end lost 8 bases, the J end lost 2 bases, and 8 bases lay between the germline ends. From germline, CDR1 is DFQATT and CDR2 SNEGSKA (reference sequence). Here the CDR3 reads CSPIITDTQYF. CDR3 nucleotides: TGCAGTCCTATCATCACAGATACGCAGTATTTT.

This clone showed up just a few times. This chain links TRBV4-1 with TRBJ2-3; TRBD2 agrees at 7 bases. Unmatched junction bases numbered 4, after V lost 1 base and J lost 0 bases. The CDR3 consists of 16 residues. Looked up from germline, CDR1 is MGHRA and CDR2 is YSYEKL. The CDR3 spells CASSQARRGSTDTQYF. CDR3 nucleotide sequence: TGCGCCAGCAGCCAAGCGAGGCGGGGGAGCACAGATACGCAGTATTTT.

The chain links TRBV28 to TRBJ2-1; 10 positions match TRBD2. Germline V CDR1 and CDR2: MDHEN, SYDVKM. V shed 3 bases and J 8 bases; nucleotides not matched to a gene: 7. CDR3 length: 15 amino acids. CDR3 coding DNA: TGTGCCAGCAGTTTGGCAGCGGGAGGGTCCTATGAGCAGTTCTTC. Translated: CASSLAAGGSYEQFF.

The V call is TRBV28, the J call TRBJ1-2; 10 bases are a match to TRBD1. This CDR3 has 15 residues. Germline trimming cut 5 bases from V and 4 bases from J; bases unmatched to any gene: 7. CDR1 is MDHEN and CDR2 is SYDVKM in the germline V gene. The chain's CDR3 is CASSRDRGLGYGYTF. In DNA, the CDR3 is TGTGCCAGCAGTCGGGACAGGGGTCTCGGCTATGGCTACACCTTC.

The chain recombines TRBV7-9 with TRBJ2-1; 10 bases are shared with TRBD2. Germline V CDR1 and CDR2: SEHNR, FQNEAQ (reference sequence). The V and J ends lost 5 bases and 2 bases, in that order; junction bases with no gene match: 12. The CDR3 runs 18 residues. This CDR3 reads CASSPLAGETETYNEQFF. CDR3 sequence (DNA): TGTGCCAGCAGCCCCCTAGCGGGAGAGACGGAGACCTACAATGAGCAGTTCTTC.

The chain links TRBV18 to TRBJ1-1; 12 positions match TRBD1. Trimming removed 4 bases from V and 7 bases from J; junction bases left unmatched: 10. This CDR3 is 16 amino acids long. Germline CDR1 is KGHSH and CDR2 is LQKENI. CDR3 bases: TGTGCCAGCTCACAACTACCGGGACAGGGGGCCGTTGAAGCTTTCTTT. This translates into CASSQLPGQGAVEAFF.

Here the CDR3 DNA reads TGCGCCAGCAGCTTGGCCAGACTAGCGGGAGAGCGGGCAGATACGCAGTATTTT. Its translation is CASSLARLAGERADTQYF. The gene calls are TRBV5-1 and TRBJ2-3; TRBD2 aligns across 12 bases. V was pared by 0 bases and J by 4 bases, with 9 bases of the junction left unmatched. In germline, CDR1 is SGHRS, CDR2 YFSETQ. This CDR3 contains 18 residues.

Only one count was recorded for this clone. V gene TRBV6-4 combines with J gene TRBJ2-5; 9 bases align to TRBD2. This CDR3 contains 15 residues. Losses at the gene ends were 6 bases for V and 5 bases for J; bases not matched to a gene: 10. CDR1 and CDR2 from the germline V gene are MRHNA and SNTAGT. The CDR3 region is CASRPVAGEGETQYF. The CDR3 DNA reads as TGTGCCAGCAGACCCGTAGCGGGAGAAGGGGAGACCCAGTACTTC.

The chain uses TRBV7-2 and TRBJ2-1; a weak D match, TRBD2 (5 bases). V lost 1 base and J lost 6, with 7 bases in between. This CDR3 comprises 13 residues. Germline loops: CDR1 SGHTA, CDR2 FQGNSA. The CDR3: CASSLGGLNEQFF. For the CDR3, the DNA is TGTGCCAGCAGCTTAGGCGGGCTCAATGAGCAGTTCTTC.

The CDR3 sequence is CASSWRENYNEQFF. DNA for the CDR3: TGTGCCAGCAGTTGGCGGGAGAACTACAATGAGCAGTTCTTC. The rearrangement joins TRBV6-5 to TRBJ2-1; 7 nucleotides agree with TRBD2. The CDR3 sequence is 14 residues long. V lost 4 bases to trimming and J lost 3 bases; unmatched junction nucleotides: 3. CDR1 MNHEY and CDR2 SVGAGI come from the germline V gene.

The chain links TRBV10-1 to TRBJ1-1; the D is unclear. The V end lost 6 bases, the J end lost 4 bases, and 15 bases lay between the germline ends. The CDR3 sequence is 14 residues long. The germline V gene encodes CDR1 WNHNN and CDR2 SYGVQD (reference sequence). Here the CDR3 DNA reads TGCGCCAGCAGGAGGACCGGGAAGAGCACTGAAGCTTTCTTT. As protein: CASRRTGKSTEAFF.

This sequence joins TRBV7-6 and TRBJ2-5, with D possibly matching TRBD1 (6 bases). The CDR3 consists of 13 residues. Trimming took 3 bases from V and 4 from J, leaving 9 bases between them. CDR1 is SGHVS and CDR2 is FNYEAQ in the germline V gene. CDR3 in amino acids: CASSFSGAETQYF. The CDR3 DNA reads TGTGCCAGCAGCTTTTCAGGGGCAGAGACCCAGTACTTC.

The chain links TRBV5-1 to TRBJ2-7, with 10 bases fitting TRBD1. Germline-derived CDR1 and CDR2 are SGHRS and YFSETQ. The V and J ends lost 4 bases and 1 base, in that order; junction bases with no gene match: 5. The CDR3 length is 15 residues. CDR3 region: CASSGPGQGSYEQYF. CDR3 nucleotide sequence: TGCGCCAGCAGCGGCCCGGGACAGGGGTCCTACGAGCAGTACTTC. The full variable domain, rest sourced from reference TRBV5-1 and TRBJ2-7, is KAGVTQTPRYLIKTRGQQVTLSCSPISGHRSVSWYQQTPGQGLQFLFEYFSETQRNKGNFPGRFSGRQFSNSRSEMNVSTLELGDSALYLCASSGPGQGSYEQYFGPGTRLTVT.

The CDR3 region is CSVEGGGSGETQYF. CDR3 DNA sequence: TGCAGCGTTGAAGGCGGGGGGTCGGGGGAGACCCAGTACTTC. The genes are TRBV29-1 and TRBJ2-5; 8 bases agree with TRBD2. V was pared by 1 base and J by 5 bases, with 6 bases of the junction left unmatched. The CDR3 is 14 amino acids. Per the germline V gene, CDR1 is SQVTM and CDR2 is ANQGSEA. Filled out from reference TRBV29-1 and TRBJ2-5, the complete variable domain reads SAVISQKPSRDICQRGTSLTIQCQVDSQVTMMFWYRQQPGQSLTLIATANQGSEATYESGFVIDKFPISRPNLTFSTLTVSNMSPEDSSIYLCSVEGGGSGETQYFGPGTRLLVL.

With regard to this clone: Mismatch with germline at one junction end may stem from a read error. This sample includes further DNA sequences coding for the same CDR3. The gene calls are TRBV5-4 and TRBJ1-4, with D perhaps matching TRBD1 (5 bases). Germline loops: CDR1 SGHNT, CDR2 YYREEE (reference sequence). The CDR3 loop spans 16 amino acids. The CDR3 sequence: CASSLGGRGTNEKLFF. The DNA for the CDR3 is TGTGCCAGTAGCTTGGGCGGACGGGGGACTAATGAAAAACTGTTTTTT. The whole variable domain, remainder taken from reference TRBV5-4 and TRBJ1-4, is ETGVTQSPTHLIKTRGQQVTLRCSSQSGHNTVSWYQQALGQGPQFIFQYYREEENGRGNFPPRFSGLQFPNYSSELNVNALELDDSALYLCASSLGGRGTNEKLFFGSGTQLSVL.

This chain joins TRBV9 and TRBJ2-2; 13 positions agree with TRBD2. J gave up 7 bases and V 4 bases, and 7 bases lay outside the gene matches. The CDR3 contains 16 residues. Germline V CDR1 and CDR2: SGDLS, YYNGEE. The CDR3 nucleotides are TGTGCCAGCAGCTTCGGACTAGCGGGAGTAATCGGGGAGCTGTTTTTT. It translates to CASSFGLAGVIGELFF.

About this clone itself: One junction end does not reproduce the germline sequence, and a read error may be involved. V and J are TRBV11-2 and TRBJ2-3; 14 nucleotides line up with TRBD2. The CDR3 is 16 amino acids. Germline V gives CDR1 SGHAT, CDR2 FQNNGV. CDR3 in amino acids: CASRLGLAGGADTQYF. DNA for the CDR3: TGTGCCAGCAGGTTAGGACTAGCGGGAGGTGCAGATACGCAGTATTTT.

The chain combines TRBV19 with TRBJ2-7, with D hard to call. This CDR3 is 17 amino acids long. Germline V gene lookup returns CDR1 LNHDA and CDR2 SQIVND (reference sequence). Between the trimmed V and J ends, which lost 5 bases and 0 bases, there was a span of 20 bases. The CDR3 DNA follows: TGTGCCAGTAGTGTCACCTACAGCCCTGATAGCTCCTACGAGCAGTACTTC. It encodes CASSVTYSPDSSYEQYF.

V and J are TRBV19 and TRBJ2-7; D may be TRBD2 (6 bases). The germline gives CDR1 LNHDA, CDR2 SQIVND (reference sequence). CDR3 length equals 12 residues. The V end was cut by 3 bases, the J end by 5 bases, with 8 bases between. The CDR3 coding sequence is TGTGCCAGTAGTATGGCGGGGAACGAGCAGTACTTC. This sequence encodes CASSMAGNEQYF.